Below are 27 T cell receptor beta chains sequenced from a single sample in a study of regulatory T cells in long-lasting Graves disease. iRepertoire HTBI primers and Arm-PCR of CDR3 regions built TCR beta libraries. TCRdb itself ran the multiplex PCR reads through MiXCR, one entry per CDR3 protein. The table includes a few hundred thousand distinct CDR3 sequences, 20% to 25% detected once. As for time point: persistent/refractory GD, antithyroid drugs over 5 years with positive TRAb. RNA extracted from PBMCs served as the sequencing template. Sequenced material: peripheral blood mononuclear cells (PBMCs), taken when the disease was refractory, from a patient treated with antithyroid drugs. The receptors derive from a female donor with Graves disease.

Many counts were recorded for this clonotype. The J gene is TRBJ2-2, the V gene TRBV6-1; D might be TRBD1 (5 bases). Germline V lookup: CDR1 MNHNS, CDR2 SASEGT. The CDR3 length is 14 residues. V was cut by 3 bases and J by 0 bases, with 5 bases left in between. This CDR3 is CASSDRANTGELFF. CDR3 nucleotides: TGTGCCAGCAGTGACAGGGCGAACACCGGGGAGCTGTTTTTT.

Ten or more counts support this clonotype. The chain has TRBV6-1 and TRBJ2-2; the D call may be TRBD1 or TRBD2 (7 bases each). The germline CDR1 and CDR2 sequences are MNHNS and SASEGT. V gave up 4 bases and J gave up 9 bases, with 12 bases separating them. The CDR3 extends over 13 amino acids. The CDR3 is CASSVQGGRELFF. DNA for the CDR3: TGTGCCAGCAGTGTCCAGGGGGGGCGGGAGCTGTTTTTT.

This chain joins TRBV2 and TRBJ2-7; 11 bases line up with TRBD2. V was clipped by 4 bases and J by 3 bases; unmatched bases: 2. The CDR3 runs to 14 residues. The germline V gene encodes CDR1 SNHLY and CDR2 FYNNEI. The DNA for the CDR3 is TGTGCCAGCAGTGGACTAGCGGGACGCTACGAGCAGTACTTC. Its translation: CASSGLAGRYEQYF. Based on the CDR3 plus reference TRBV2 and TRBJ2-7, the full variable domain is EPEVTQTPSHQVTQMGQEVILRCVPISNHLYFYWYRQILGQKVEFLVSFYNNEISEKSEIFDDQFSVERPDGSNFTLKIRSTKLEDSAMYFCASSGLAGRYEQYFGPGTRLTVT.

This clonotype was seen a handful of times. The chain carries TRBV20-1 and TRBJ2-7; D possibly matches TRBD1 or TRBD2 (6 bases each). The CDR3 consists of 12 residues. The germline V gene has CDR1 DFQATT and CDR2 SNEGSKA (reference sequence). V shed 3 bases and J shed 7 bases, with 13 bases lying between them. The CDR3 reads CSARRGVGEQYF. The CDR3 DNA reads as TGCAGTGCTAGGAGGGGGGTCGGTGAGCAGTACTTC.

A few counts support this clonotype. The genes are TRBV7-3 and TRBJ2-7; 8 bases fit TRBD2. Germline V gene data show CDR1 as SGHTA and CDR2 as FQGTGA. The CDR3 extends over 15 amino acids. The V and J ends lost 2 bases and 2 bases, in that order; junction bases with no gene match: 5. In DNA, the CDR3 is TGTGCCAGCAGCTTATTTAGCGGGGACACCTACGAGCAGTACTTC. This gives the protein CASSLFSGDTYEQYF.

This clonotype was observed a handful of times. The CDR3 DNA reads as TGTGCCAGCAGCTTATTCCAGGGGAGCACAGATACGCAGTATTTT. Its translation is CASSLFQGSTDTQYF. V gene TRBV7-3 combines with J gene TRBJ2-3; perhaps TRBD1 as D (6 bases). CDR1 is SGHTA, CDR2 FQGTGA, per germline. With 2 bases removed from V and 0 bases from J, the gap between germline ends came to 9 bases. This CDR3 is built from 15 residues.

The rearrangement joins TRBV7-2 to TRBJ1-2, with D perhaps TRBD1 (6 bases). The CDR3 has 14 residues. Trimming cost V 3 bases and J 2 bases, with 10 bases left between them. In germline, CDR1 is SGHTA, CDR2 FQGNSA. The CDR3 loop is CASSFDQGNYGYTF. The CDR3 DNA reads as TGTGCCAGCAGCTTCGACCAGGGGAACTATGGCTACACCTTC.

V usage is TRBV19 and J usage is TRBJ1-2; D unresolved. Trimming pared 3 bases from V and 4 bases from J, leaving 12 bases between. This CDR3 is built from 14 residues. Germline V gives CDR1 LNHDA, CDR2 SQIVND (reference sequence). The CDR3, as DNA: TGTGCCAGTAGTATGGTTGGGGATGGCTATGGCTACACCTTC. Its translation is CASSMVGDGYGYTF. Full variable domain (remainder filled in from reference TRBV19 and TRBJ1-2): DGGITQSPKYLFRKEGQNVTLSCEQNLNHDAMYWYRQDPGQGLRLIYYSQIVNDFQKGDIAEGYSVSREKKESFPLTVTSAQKNPTAFYLCASSMVGDGYGYTFGSGTRLTVV.

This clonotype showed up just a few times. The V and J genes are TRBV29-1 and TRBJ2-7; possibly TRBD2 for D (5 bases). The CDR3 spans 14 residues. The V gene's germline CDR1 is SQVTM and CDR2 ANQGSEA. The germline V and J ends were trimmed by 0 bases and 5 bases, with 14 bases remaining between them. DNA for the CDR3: TGCAGCGTTGAAGATCCAGAGGGCCGCCACGAGCAGTACTTC. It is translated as CSVEDPEGRHEQYF.

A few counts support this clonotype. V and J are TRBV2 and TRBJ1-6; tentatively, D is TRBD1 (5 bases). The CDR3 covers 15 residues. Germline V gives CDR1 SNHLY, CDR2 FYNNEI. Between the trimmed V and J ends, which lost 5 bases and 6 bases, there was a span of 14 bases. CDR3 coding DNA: TGTGCCAGCAGTAAAACCGACAGCAGTAATTCACCCCTCCACTTT. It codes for CASSKTDSSNSPLHF.

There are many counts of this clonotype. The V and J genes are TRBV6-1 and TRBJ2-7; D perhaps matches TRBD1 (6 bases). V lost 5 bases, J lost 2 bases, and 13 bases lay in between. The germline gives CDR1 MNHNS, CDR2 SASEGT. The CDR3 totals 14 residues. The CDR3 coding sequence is TGTGCCAGCAGTCACAGGGTTGTCCCCTACGAGCAGTACTTC. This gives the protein CASSHRVVPYEQYF.

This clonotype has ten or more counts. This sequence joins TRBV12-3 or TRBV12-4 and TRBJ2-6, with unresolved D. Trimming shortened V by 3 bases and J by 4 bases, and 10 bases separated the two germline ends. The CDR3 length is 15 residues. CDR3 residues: CASSFWVSGANVLTF. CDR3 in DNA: TGTGCCAGCAGTTTCTGGGTATCCGGGGCCAACGTCCTGACTTTC.

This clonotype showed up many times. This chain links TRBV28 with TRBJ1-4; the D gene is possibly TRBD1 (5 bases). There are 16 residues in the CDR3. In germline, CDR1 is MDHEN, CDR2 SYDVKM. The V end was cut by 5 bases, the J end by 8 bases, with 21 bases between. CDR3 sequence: CASSPLTGPRGEKLFF. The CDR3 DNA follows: TGTGCCAGCAGTCCCCTCACGGGACCCCGAGGAGAAAAACTGTTTTTT.

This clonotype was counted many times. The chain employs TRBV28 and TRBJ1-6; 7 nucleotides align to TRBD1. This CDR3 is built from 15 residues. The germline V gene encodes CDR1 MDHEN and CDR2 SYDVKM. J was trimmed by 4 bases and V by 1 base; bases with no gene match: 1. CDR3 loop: CASSLLTGYNSPLHF. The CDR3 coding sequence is TGTGCCAGCAGTTTATTGACAGGGTATAATTCACCCCTCCACTTT. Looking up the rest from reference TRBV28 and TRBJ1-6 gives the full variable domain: DVKVTQSSRYLVKRTGEKVFLECVQDMDHENMFWYRQDPGLGLRLIYFSYDVKMKEKGDIPEGYSVSREKKERFSLILESASTNQTSMYLCASSLLTGYNSPLHFGNGTRLTVT.

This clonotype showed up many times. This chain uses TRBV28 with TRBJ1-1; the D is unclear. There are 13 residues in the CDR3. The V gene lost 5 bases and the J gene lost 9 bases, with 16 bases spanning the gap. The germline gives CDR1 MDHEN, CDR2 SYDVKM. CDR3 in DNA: TGTGCCAGCAGTAACACCTGGGTCGGCAAAGCTTTCTTT. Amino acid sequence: CASSNTWVGKAFF.

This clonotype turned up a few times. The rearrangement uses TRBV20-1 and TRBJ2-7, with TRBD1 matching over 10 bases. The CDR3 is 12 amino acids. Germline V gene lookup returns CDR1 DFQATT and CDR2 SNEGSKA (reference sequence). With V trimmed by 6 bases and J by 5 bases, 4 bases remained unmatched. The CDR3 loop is CSADRGLDEQYF. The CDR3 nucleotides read TGCAGTGCCGACAGGGGGCTCGACGAGCAGTACTTC.

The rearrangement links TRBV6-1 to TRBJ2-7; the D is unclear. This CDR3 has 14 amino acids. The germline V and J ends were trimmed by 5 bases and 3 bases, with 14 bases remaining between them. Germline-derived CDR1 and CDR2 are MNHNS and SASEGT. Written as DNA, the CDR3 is TGTGCCAGCAGTAAGGCCAGCACCAGCTACGAGCAGTACTTC. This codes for CASSKASTSYEQYF.

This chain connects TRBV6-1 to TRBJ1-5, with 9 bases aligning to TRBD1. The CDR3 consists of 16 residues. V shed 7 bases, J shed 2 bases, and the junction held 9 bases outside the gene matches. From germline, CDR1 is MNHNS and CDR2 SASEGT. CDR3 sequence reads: CASTETGGHGNQPQHF. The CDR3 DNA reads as TGTGCCAGCACCGAAACAGGGGGCCATGGCAATCAGCCCCAGCATTTT.

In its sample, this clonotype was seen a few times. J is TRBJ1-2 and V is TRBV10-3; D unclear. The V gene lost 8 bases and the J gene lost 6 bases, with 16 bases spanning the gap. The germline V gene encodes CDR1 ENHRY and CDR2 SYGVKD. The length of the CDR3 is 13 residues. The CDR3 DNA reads TGTGCCATCGCAACAGTGGAAAACCATGGCTACACCTTC. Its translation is CAIATVENHGYTF.

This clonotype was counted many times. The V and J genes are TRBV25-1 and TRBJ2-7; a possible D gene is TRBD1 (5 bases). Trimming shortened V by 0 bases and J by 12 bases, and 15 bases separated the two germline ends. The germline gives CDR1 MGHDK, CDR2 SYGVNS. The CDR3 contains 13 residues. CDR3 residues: CASSEYEGKGAYF. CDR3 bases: TGTGCCAGCAGTGAATACGAAGGGAAAGGGGCGTACTTC.

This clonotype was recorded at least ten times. CDR3 residues: CASAVAAKNIQYF. The CDR3 DNA is TGTGCCAGCGCGGTGGCGGCAAAAAACATTCAGTACTTC. The chain is built from TRBV6-2 or TRBV6-3 and TRBJ2-4; D is uncertain. Germline-derived CDR1 and CDR2 are MNHEY and SVGEGT. The CDR3 has 13 amino acids. The V gene lost 8 bases and the J gene lost 4 bases, with 12 bases spanning the gap.

The CDR3 sequence: CASSRGDSDYEQYF. Written as DNA, the CDR3 is TGTGCCAGCAGCCGGGGGGACTCCGACTACGAGCAGTACTTC. V gene TRBV5-6 combines with J gene TRBJ2-7, with 7 bases that match TRBD2. The ends lost 4 bases at V and 3 bases at J; junction bases unmatched: 7. CDR1 is SGHDT and CDR2 is YYEEEE in the germline V gene. CDR3 length: 14 residues.

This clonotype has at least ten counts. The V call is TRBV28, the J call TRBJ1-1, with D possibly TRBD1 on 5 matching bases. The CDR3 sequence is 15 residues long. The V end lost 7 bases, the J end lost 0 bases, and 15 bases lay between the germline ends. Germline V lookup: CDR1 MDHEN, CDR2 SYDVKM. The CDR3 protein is CASILRAGVNTEAFF. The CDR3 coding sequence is TGTGCCAGCATTCTGCGGGCGGGGGTGAACACTGAAGCTTTCTTT. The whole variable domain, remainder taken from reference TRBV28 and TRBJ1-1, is DVKVTQSSRYLVKRTGEKVFLECVQDMDHENMFWYRQDPGLGLRLIYFSYDVKMKEKGDIPEGYSVSREKKERFSLILESASTNQTSMYLCASILRAGVNTEAFFGQGTRLTVV.

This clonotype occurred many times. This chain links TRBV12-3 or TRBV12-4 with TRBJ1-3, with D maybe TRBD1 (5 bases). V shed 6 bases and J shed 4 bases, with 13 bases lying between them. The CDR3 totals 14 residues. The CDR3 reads CASRLGTEGNTIYF. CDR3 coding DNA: TGTGCCAGCAGGCTGGGGACGGAAGGAAACACCATATATTTT.

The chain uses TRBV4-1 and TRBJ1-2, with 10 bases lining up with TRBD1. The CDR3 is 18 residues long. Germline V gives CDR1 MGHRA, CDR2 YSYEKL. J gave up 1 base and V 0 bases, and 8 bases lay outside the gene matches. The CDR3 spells CASSQDPQGTGVNYGYTF. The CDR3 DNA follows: TGCGCCAGCAGCCAAGATCCTCAAGGGACAGGGGTTAACTATGGCTACACCTTC.

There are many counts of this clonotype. CDR3 in DNA: TGTGCCAGCAGCCCACCCGGGACAGCAAACACCGGGGAGCTGTTTTTT. Translated: CASSPPGTANTGELFF. This rearrangement joins TRBV6-1 to TRBJ2-2; TRBD1 matches 7 bases. Losses at the gene ends were 6 bases for V and 2 bases for J; bases not matched to a gene: 9. The CDR3 is 16 residues long. Looked up from germline, CDR1 is MNHNS and CDR2 is SASEGT.

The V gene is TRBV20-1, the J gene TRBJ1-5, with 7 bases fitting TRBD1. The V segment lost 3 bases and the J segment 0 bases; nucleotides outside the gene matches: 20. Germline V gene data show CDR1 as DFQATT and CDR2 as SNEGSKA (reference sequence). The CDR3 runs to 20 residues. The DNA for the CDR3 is TGCAGTGCTAGTGCGGGCGCTGGGACAGATAAACCAAATAGCAATCAGCCCCAGCATTTT. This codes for CSASAGAGTDKPNSNQPQHF.